The 7 T cell receptor beta chains reported below all come from one sample, sequenced in a study of cytomegalovirus exposure and HLA in healthy donors. The PCR ran on 60 Vbeta and 13 Jbeta primers. Profiling relied on immunoSEQ multiplex PCR, and the TCRdb table lists in-frame clones only, not all of them. The sample includes roughly 200,000 clones, about 80% of them seen just once. Material for sequencing was PBMCs. These receptors all stem from a woman aged 50 to 60 in good health and CMV-seronegative.

CDR3 sequence: CASSVDGTMNTEAFF. CDR3 in DNA: TGCGCCAGCAGCGTCGACGGTACTATGAACACTGAAGCTTTCTTT. J is TRBJ1-1 and V is TRBV5-1; D is undetermined. V lost 4 bases and J 0 bases, leaving 13 bases between the germline ends. The germline CDR1 and CDR2 sequences are SGHRS and YFSETQ. This CDR3 spans 15 amino acids. The variable domain in full, with the rest retrieved from reference TRBV5-1 and TRBJ1-1, is KAGVTQTPRYLIKTRGQQVTLSCSPISGHRSVSWYQQTPGQGLQFLFEYFSETQRNKGNFPGRFSGRQFSNSRSEMNVSTLELGDSALYLCASSVDGTMNTEAFFGQGTRLTVV.

This chain links TRBV19 with TRBJ2-2; weak D call: TRBD1 (6 bases). There are 19 residues in the CDR3. CDR1 LNHDA and CDR2 SQIVND come from the germline V gene (reference sequence). V lost 5 bases and J 1 base, leaving 23 bases between the germline ends. The CDR3 region has the DNA TGTGCCAGTAGTGCAACAGGGTCACGCGTTTTTTTGAACACCGGGGAGCTGTTTTTT. Protein: CASSATGSRVFLNTGELFF.

The V gene is TRBV25-1, the J gene TRBJ2-5, with 11 bases matching TRBD2. Matching the DNA end better, TRBJ2-7 makes the J call doubtful. In germline, CDR1 is MGHDK, CDR2 SYGVNS. The CDR3 loop spans 16 amino acids. The CDR3 protein is CASSATDGLAGGEQYF. CDR3 in DNA: TGTGCCAGCAGTGCTACTGACGGGCTAGCGGGAGGCGAGCAGTACTTC.

V gene TRBV7-6 combines with J gene TRBJ1-1; D unresolved. Germline lookup yields CDR1 SGHVS and CDR2 FNYEAQ. The V gene lost 1 base and the J gene lost 5 bases, with 8 bases spanning the gap. This CDR3 contains 13 residues. For the CDR3, the DNA is TGTGCCAGCAGCTTAGTTGAGGGTACTGAAGCTTTCTTT. Translation gives CASSLVEGTEAFF.

This chain links TRBV28 with TRBJ2-1; 8 bases align to TRBD1. In germline, CDR1 is MDHEN, CDR2 SYDVKM. The CDR3 totals 15 residues. After removal of 6 bases from V and 7 bases from J, the junction contained 11 bases not matched to a gene. CDR3 coding DNA: TGTGCCAGCAGCAATAGACAGGGGCTTCGAAATGAGCAGTTCTTC. It encodes CASSNRQGLRNEQFF.

The rearrangement joins TRBV19 to TRBJ1-2; 8 nucleotides match TRBD1. After removal of 6 bases from V and 5 bases from J, the junction contained 8 bases not matched to a gene. The length of the CDR3 is 14 residues. Looked up from germline, CDR1 is LNHDA and CDR2 is SQIVND (reference sequence). As DNA, the CDR3 is TGTGCCAGTAGACCTGGACAGGGCCGGTATGGCTACACCTTC. As protein: CASRPGQGRYGYTF.

The rearrangement uses TRBV5-6 and TRBJ2-7, with a possible D match to TRBD1 (5 bases). CDR3 length: 13 amino acids. Deletions cut 4 bases from V and 2 bases from J, with 10 bases between. Per germline, CDR1 SGHDT and CDR2 YYEEEE. The CDR3 loop is CASSTGYPYEQYF. CDR3 bases: TGTGCCAGCAGCACAGGATACCCCTACGAGCAGTACTTC. The full variable domain, with the rest looked up from reference TRBV5-6 and TRBJ2-7, is DAGVTQSPTHLIKTRGQQVTLRCSPKSGHDTVSWYQQALGQGPQFIFQYYEEEERQRGNFPDRFSGHQFPNYSSELNVNALLLGDSALYLCASSTGYPYEQYFGPGTRLTVT.